One sample yielded the 20 T cell receptor beta chains listed below, sequenced in a study of blood T cell repertoires in COVID-19. Here immunoSEQ multiplex PCR was the method, and the copy in TCRdb shows in-frame clones only, minus some. The profile shows about 160,000 clones, approximately 87% of them singletons. The sequenced sample was peripheral blood. All receptors derive from a woman aged 70 to 79 with acute or convalescent COVID-19.

This chain connects TRBV6-5 to TRBJ2-7, with 8 bases lining up with TRBD1. This CDR3 spans 15 amino acids. J was trimmed by 1 base and V by 4 bases; bases with no gene match: 6. Germline V gene lookup returns CDR1 MNHEY and CDR2 SVGAGI. As DNA, the CDR3 is TGTGCCAGCAGTTCTCCAGGGACAGGATCCTACGAGCAGTACTTC. Protein: CASSSPGTGSYEQYF.

The rearrangement links TRBV4-1 to TRBJ2-1; maybe TRBD2 (6 bases). Per the germline V gene, CDR1 is MGHRA and CDR2 is YSYEKL. Trimming took off 4 bases at V and 0 bases at J, with 7 bases between the two ends. The CDR3 contains 14 residues. CDR3 nucleotide sequence: TGCGCCAGCAGCCCCGGGAGCTCCTACAATGAGCAGTTCTTC. This encodes CASSPGSSYNEQFF.

This rearrangement joins TRBV6-5 to TRBJ2-1; 9 bases are a match to TRBD2. Trimming removed 8 bases from V and 9 bases from J; junction bases left unmatched: 11. Germline values: CDR1 MNHEY, CDR2 SVGAGI. This CDR3 is 14 amino acids long. The CDR3 region has the DNA TGTGCCAGCCAGCATGCGGGGGGGAGAAGTGAGCAGTTCTTC. This codes for CASQHAGGRSEQFF.

DNA of the CDR3: TGCAGCGTTTCCGCAGATACGCAGTATTTT. It encodes CSVSADTQYF. This chain uses TRBV29-1 with TRBJ2-3; D is unclear. This CDR3 is 10 amino acids long. The V and J ends lost 5 bases and 4 bases respectively, with 4 bases between them. Germline V lookup: CDR1 SQVTM, CDR2 ANQGSEA.

This clone showed up just once. The V gene is TRBV14, the J gene TRBJ2-3, with 9 bases identical to TRBD1. Germline-derived CDR1 and CDR2 are SGHDN and FVKESK. V lost 2 bases to trimming and J lost 6 bases; unmatched junction nucleotides: 9. The CDR3 loop spans 16 amino acids. This CDR3 is CASSQSLGQGSDTQYF. DNA of the CDR3: TGTGCCAGCAGCCAAAGTCTGGGACAGGGATCCGATACGCAGTATTTT.

The chain is built from TRBV6-4 and TRBJ1-2, with TRBD1 matching 7 bases. The junction had 10 bases not matched to a gene; V was cut back by 6 bases and J by 3 bases. The CDR3 length is 15 residues. Germline CDR1 MRHNA, CDR2 SNTAGT. CDR3 protein: CASRPGLTGYYGYTF. The CDR3 DNA reads TGTGCCAGCAGGCCCGGTTTGACAGGGTACTATGGCTACACCTTC.

The rearrangement uses TRBV5-1 and TRBJ2-7, with no clear D. V lost 0 bases and J 3 bases, leaving 10 bases between the germline ends. This CDR3 has 14 amino acids. Germline V gene lookup returns CDR1 SGHRS and CDR2 YFSETQ. The CDR3 reads CASSLGAGRYEQYF. In DNA form, the CDR3 reads TGCGCCAGCAGCTTGGGGGCAGGCCGCTACGAGCAGTACTTC.

The chain has TRBV7-3 and TRBJ2-3; D is undetermined. Trimming stripped 3 bases from V and 2 bases from J, with 9 bases between. Germline V gene sequence: CDR1 SGHTA, CDR2 FQGTGA. The CDR3 has 14 amino acids. CDR3 region: CASSFGTYTDTQYF. The DNA for the CDR3 is TGTGCCAGCAGCTTCGGTACCTACACAGATACGCAGTATTTT.

V and J are TRBV27 and TRBJ1-1; D is undetermined. V lost 2 bases and J 4 bases, leaving 8 bases between the germline ends. CDR1 MNHEY and CDR2 SMNVEV come from the germline V gene (reference sequence). This CDR3 contains 13 residues. The chain's CDR3 is CASSLRGTTEAFF. For the CDR3, the DNA is TGTGCCAGCAGTTTACGAGGTACCACTGAAGCTTTCTTT.

V and J are TRBV19 and TRBJ2-3; 10 nucleotides line up with TRBD2. CDR3 length: 15 residues. Germline lookup yields CDR1 LNHDA and CDR2 SQIVND (reference sequence). The junction had 11 bases not matched to a gene; V was cut back by 3 bases and J by 11 bases. The CDR3 loop is CASSIWLAGASGQYF. CDR3 nucleotides: TGTGCCAGTAGTATTTGGCTAGCGGGGGCCTCTGGGCAGTATTTT.

The V gene is TRBV4-1, the J gene TRBJ2-7, with TRBD1 as a possible D gene (6 bases). Germline V gene lookup returns CDR1 MGHRA and CDR2 YSYEKL. Trimming stripped 0 bases from V and 0 bases from J, with 12 bases between. CDR3 length: 16 amino acids. The CDR3 region has the DNA TGCGCCAGCAGCCAAGATCGTGGGGGCAGCTCCTACGAGCAGTACTTC. The encoded protein is CASSQDRGGSSYEQYF.

The gene calls are TRBV28 and TRBJ2-7; D remains unclear. V was pared by 1 base and J by 6 bases, with 10 bases between. Germline V gene data show CDR1 as MDHEN and CDR2 as SYDVKM. There are 13 residues in the CDR3. The CDR3 region has the DNA TGTGCCAGCAGTTTATTCTCCCCTCTCGAGCAGTACTTC. Protein: CASSLFSPLEQYF.

This clone was picked up one time. V usage is TRBV6-5 and J usage is TRBJ2-7, with D maybe TRBD2 (5 bases). Deletions cut 6 bases from V and 1 base from J, with 10 bases between. CDR3 size: 13 residues. Germline V gene sequence: CDR1 MNHEY, CDR2 SVGAGI. The CDR3 bases are TGTGCCAGCAGGAGGGCGAGTTCCTACGAGCAGTACTTC. It yields the protein CASRRASSYEQYF.

The gene calls are TRBV19 and TRBJ2-1; TRBD2 agrees at 8 bases. This CDR3 comprises 17 residues. The J segment lost 4 bases and the V segment lost 6 bases, leaving 14 bases of the junction unmatched. Germline CDR1 reads LNHDA; CDR2 reads SQIVND (reference sequence). The CDR3 here is CASSPLVGRDWYNEQFF. The CDR3 DNA follows: TGTGCCAGTAGCCCTCTCGTCGGGAGGGATTGGTACAATGAGCAGTTCTTC.

The genes are TRBV5-1 and TRBJ2-7; D possibly corresponds to TRBD1 (6 bases). Germline CDR1 and CDR2: SGHRS and YFSETQ. V lost 2 bases and J 5 bases, leaving 14 bases between the germline ends. The CDR3 extends over 14 amino acids. The CDR3: CASSLIQGSNEQYF. The CDR3 DNA sequence: TGCGCCAGCAGCTTAATCCAGGGGAGCAACGAGCAGTACTTC.

J is TRBJ2-3 and V is TRBV12-3 or TRBV12-4; possibly TRBD2 for D (7 bases). V was cut by 6 bases and J by 4 bases, with 11 bases left in between. The CDR3 is 13 amino acids. In DNA, the CDR3 is TGTGCCAGCAGGATCGGGGGGCCAGATACGCAGTATTTT. As protein: CASRIGGPDTQYF.

This clone was observed once. J is TRBJ1-2 and V is TRBV18; 7 bases agree with TRBD1. The CDR3 runs 16 residues. The germline V gene encodes CDR1 KGHSH and CDR2 LQKENI. Unmatched junction bases numbered 9, after V lost 3 bases and J lost 2 bases. This chain's CDR3 is CASSPRRTGTNYGYTF. In DNA, the CDR3 is TGTGCCAGCTCACCCAGAAGGACAGGTACAAACTATGGCTACACCTTC.

The chain is built from TRBV11-2 and TRBJ1-5, with D tentatively TRBD1 (5 bases). The CDR3 totals 13 residues. V was clipped by 3 bases and J by 5 bases, with 8 bases between them. Germline V gene sequence: CDR1 SGHAT, CDR2 FQNNGV. The CDR3 here is CASSLGGDQPQHF. The DNA for the CDR3 is TGTGCCAGCAGCTTGGGGGGGGATCAGCCCCAGCATTTT.

This chain joins TRBV30 and TRBJ1-2; D ambiguous. Germline V gene data show CDR1 as GTSNPN and CDR2 as SVGIG (reference sequence). Trimming removed 3 bases at V and 4 bases at J, with 15 bases between. The CDR3 totals 14 residues. CDR3 loop: CAWRTKTRVYGYTF. DNA for the CDR3: TGTGCCTGGAGAACCAAGACTAGGGTCTATGGCTACACCTTC.

The V call is TRBV6-2 or TRBV6-3, the J call TRBJ2-7, with D possibly being TRBD2 (7 bases). Germline CDR1 MNHEY, CDR2 SVGEGT. This CDR3 contains 15 residues. Trimming removed 5 bases at V and 2 bases at J, with 16 bases between. CDR3 sequence reads: CASSPMGGTTYEQYF. The CDR3 region has the DNA TGTGCCAGCAGTCCGATGGGGGGGACAACCTACGAGCAGTACTTC.